The sample holds a few counts of the clone carrying this TCR beta chain. The entry originates in a study of T cells in Graves' hyperthyroidism and ophthalmopathy. Lactation, pregnancy, other autoimmune disease or uncontrolled infection led to exclusion of patients. RNA transcripts gave rise to amplified TCR beta CDR3 regions. Initially, a first-round RT-PCR of the TCR CDR3 employed the HTBI primer set. Each CDR3 protein is one row after TCRdb ran MiXCR on the multiplex PCR reads. Of a few hundred thousand distinct CDR3 sequences in the sample, 14% were seen once. Trimming cost V 5 bases and J 6 bases; bases outside gene matches: 7. CDR1 and CDR2 from the germline V gene are LNHDA and SQIVND (reference sequence). The CDR3 contains 14 residues.

The rearrangement joins TRBV19 to TRBJ1-5; TRBD1 matches 7 bases. This receptor was taken from a woman aged 40 to 50 with Graves' hyperthyroidism. Sequenced: blood. The CDR3 DNA reads as TGTGCCAGTAGTTATCAGGGGGGCAGTCAGCCCCAGCATTTT. Protein product: CASSYQGGSQPQHF.